The clone carrying this T cell receptor beta chain was seen only a few times. In germline, CDR1 is SQVTM, CDR2 ANQGSEA. The V end lost 2 bases, the J end lost 7 bases, and 11 bases lay between the germline ends. This CDR3 spans 12 amino acids. This entry comes from a study of cytomegalovirus exposure and HLA in healthy donors. Profiled with immunoSEQ multiplex PCR; TCRdb holds only in-frame clones, not every one. This sample has approximately 230,000 clones, with approximately 84% found just once. This clonotype was sampled from a man aged 18 to 30 in good health and CMV-seropositive. The specimen sequenced was PBMCs. This rearrangement joins TRBV29-1 to TRBJ1-1, with D perhaps matching TRBD1 (5 bases). Here the CDR3 reads CSVERGRGEAFF. CDR3 sequence (DNA): TGCAGCGTTGAACGAGGGAGGGGTGAAGCTTTCTTT. Variable domain in full (rest from reference TRBV29-1 and TRBJ1-1): SAVISQKPSRDICQRGTSLTIQCQVDSQVTMMFWYRQQPGQSLTLIATANQGSEATYESGFVIDKFPISRPNLTFSTLTVSNMSPEDSSIYLCSVERGRGEAFFGQGTRLTVV.